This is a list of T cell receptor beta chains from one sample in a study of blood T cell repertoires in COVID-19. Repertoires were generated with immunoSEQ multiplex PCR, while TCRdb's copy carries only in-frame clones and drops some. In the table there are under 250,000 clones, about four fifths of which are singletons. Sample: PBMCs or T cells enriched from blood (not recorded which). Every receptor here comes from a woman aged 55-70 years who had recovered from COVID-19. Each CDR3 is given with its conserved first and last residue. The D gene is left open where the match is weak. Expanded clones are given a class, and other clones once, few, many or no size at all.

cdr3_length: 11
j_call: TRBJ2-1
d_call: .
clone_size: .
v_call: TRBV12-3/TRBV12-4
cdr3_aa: CASSFLNEQFF
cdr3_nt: TGTGCCAGCAGTTTCTTGAATGAGCAGTTCTTC

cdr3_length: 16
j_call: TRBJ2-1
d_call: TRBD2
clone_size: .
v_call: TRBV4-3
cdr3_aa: CASSHSGGTTYNEQFF
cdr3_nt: TGCGCCAGCAGCCACTCAGGAGGGACTACCTACAATGAGCAGTTCTTC

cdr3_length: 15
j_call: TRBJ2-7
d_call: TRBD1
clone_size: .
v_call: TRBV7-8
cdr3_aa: CASSLRETGGYEQYF
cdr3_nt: TGTGCCAGCAGCTTGAGGGAGACAGGGGGGTACGAGCAGTACTTC

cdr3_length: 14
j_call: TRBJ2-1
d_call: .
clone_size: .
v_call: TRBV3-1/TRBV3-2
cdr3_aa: CASSQFLGRNEQFF
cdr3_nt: TGTGCCAGCAGCCAATTCCTCGGGAGAAATGAGCAGTTCTTC

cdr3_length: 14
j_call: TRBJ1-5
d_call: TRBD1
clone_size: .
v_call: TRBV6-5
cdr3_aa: CASSPIPTRGRTHF
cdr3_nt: TGTGCCAGCAGTCCGATCCCCACAAGGGGGCGAACGCATTTT

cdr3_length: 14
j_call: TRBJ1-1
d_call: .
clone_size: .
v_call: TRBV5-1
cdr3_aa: CASSFRGFGTEAFF
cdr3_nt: TGCGCCAGCAGCTTCCGGGGTTTCGGGACTGAAGCTTTCTTT

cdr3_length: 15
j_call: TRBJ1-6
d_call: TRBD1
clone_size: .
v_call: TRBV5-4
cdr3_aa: CASSLGGQGNSPLHF
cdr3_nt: TGTGCCAGCAGCTTGGGGGGACAGGGAAATTCACCCCTCCACTTT

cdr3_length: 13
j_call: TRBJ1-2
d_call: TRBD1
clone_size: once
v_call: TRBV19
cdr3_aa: CASSNTGVYGYTF
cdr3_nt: TGTGCCAGTAGTAACACAGGGGTCTATGGCTACACCTTC

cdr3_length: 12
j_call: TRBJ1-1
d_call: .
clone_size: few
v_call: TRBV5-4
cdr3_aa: CASSLDRALAFF
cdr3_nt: TGTGCCAGCAGCTTGGACAGGGCTCTAGCTTTCTTT

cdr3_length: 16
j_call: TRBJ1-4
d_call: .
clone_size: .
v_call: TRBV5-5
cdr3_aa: CASSWYRVGTNEKLFF
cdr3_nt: TGTGCCAGCAGCTGGTACAGGGTGGGGACTAATGAAAAACTGTTTTTT

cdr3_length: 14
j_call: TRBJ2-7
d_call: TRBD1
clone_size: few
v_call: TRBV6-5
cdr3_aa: CASSRDRGLSEQYF
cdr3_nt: TGTGCCAGCAGTCGGGACAGGGGGCTCAGCGAGCAGTACTTC

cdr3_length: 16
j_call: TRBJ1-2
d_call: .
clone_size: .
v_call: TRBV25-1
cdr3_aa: CASSEESGNFNYGYTF
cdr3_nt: TGTGCCAGCAGTGAAGAGTCGGGGAATTTTAACTATGGCTACACCTTC

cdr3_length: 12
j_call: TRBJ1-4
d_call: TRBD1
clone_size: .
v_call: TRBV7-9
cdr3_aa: CASRTGGEKLFF
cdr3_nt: TGTGCCAGCAGAACAGGGGGCGAAAAACTGTTTTTT

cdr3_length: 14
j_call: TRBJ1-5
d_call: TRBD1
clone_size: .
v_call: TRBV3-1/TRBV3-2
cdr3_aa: CASSPETGLQPQHF
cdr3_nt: TGTGCCAGCAGCCCAGAGACAGGGCTACAGCCCCAGCATTTT

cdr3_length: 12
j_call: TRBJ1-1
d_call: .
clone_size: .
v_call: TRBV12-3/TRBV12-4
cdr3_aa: CASSLADTEAFF
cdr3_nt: TGTGCCAGCAGTCTGGCCGACACTGAAGCTTTCTTT

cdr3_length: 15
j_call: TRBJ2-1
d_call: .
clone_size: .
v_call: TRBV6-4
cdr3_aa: CASSDSGLLANEQFF
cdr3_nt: TGTGCCAGCAGTGACTCGGGACTTCTCGCCAATGAGCAGTTCTTC

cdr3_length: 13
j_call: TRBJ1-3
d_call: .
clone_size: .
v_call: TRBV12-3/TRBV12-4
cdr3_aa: CASSLAGGNTIYF
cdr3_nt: TGTGCCAGCAGTTTAGCCGGGGGAAACACCATATATTTT

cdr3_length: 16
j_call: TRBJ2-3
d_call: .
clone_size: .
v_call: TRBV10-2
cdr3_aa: CASRWDTKAGTDTQYF
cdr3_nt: TGCGCCAGCAGGTGGGACACAAAAGCTGGCACAGATACGCAGTATTTT

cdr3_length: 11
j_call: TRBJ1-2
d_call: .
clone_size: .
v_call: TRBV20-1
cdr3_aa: CSASLGDGYTF
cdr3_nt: TGCAGTGCTAGCTTGGGAGATGGCTACACCTTC

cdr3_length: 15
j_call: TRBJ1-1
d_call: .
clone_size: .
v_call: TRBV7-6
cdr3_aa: CASSLVGGSNTEAFF
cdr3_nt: TGTGCCAGCAGCTTAGTAGGGGGTTCGAACACTGAAGCTTTCTTT

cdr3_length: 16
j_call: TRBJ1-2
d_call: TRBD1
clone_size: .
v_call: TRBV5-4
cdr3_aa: CASSFLPGRGAYGYTF
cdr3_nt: TGTGCCAGCAGCTTTCTCCCGGGCAGGGGGGCCTATGGCTACACCTTC

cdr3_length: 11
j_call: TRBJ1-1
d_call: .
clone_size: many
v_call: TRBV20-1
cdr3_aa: CSAAPGTEAFF
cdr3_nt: TGCAGTGCTGCCCCGGGGACTGAAGCTTTCTTT

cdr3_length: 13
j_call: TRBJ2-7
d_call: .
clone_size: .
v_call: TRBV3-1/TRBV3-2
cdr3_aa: CASSQVGQDEQYF
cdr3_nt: TGTGCCAGCAGCCAAGTGGGCCAGGACGAGCAGTACTTC

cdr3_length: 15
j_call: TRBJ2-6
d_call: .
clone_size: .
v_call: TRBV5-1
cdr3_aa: CASSVDGGRDNVLTF
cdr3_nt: TGCGCCAGCAGCGTGGACGGGGGTAGGGACAACGTCCTGACTTTC